A single sample is the source of the 3 T cell receptor beta chains below, sequenced in a study of T cell responses to AZD1222 COVID-19 vaccine. Libraries were prepared by immunoSEQ multiplex PCR; TCRdb keeps only in-frame clonotypes and omits some of them. This repertoire shows about 55,000 clones, roughly nine tenths found once; its top ten account for just under 2%. The source was peripheral blood, collected on day 0 of AZD1222 vaccination. These receptor sequences come from an adult in good health.

This chain uses TRBV6-6 with TRBJ1-2, with TRBD1 matching over 10 bases. The J segment lost 2 bases and the V segment lost 2 bases, leaving 5 bases of the junction unmatched. Germline V gene lookup returns CDR1 MNHNY and CDR2 SVGAGI (reference sequence). The CDR3 runs 16 residues. The CDR3 bases are TGTGCCAGCAGTTACGCCGGGGGACAGGGGAACTATGGCTACACCTTC. This encodes CASSYAGGQGNYGYTF.

This chain connects TRBV4-1 to TRBJ1-6; D gene uncertain. The CDR3 contains 12 residues. The V gene lost 4 bases and the J gene lost 7 bases, with 5 bases spanning the gap. Germline V gives CDR1 MGHRA, CDR2 YSYEKL. The CDR3 reads CASSLENSPLHF. In DNA form, the CDR3 reads TGCGCCAGCAGCCTAGAGAATTCACCCCTCCACTTT.

The chain uses TRBV7-8 and TRBJ1-6; D call uncertain. The ends were cut back, 1 base at V and 6 bases at J, with 7 bases in the middle. Germline-derived CDR1 and CDR2 are SGHVS and FQNEAQ. This CDR3 has 14 amino acids. Here the CDR3 DNA reads TGTGCCAGCAGCTTAGTGGGGTCTAATTCACCCCTCCACTTT. Encoded protein: CASSLVGSNSPLHF. Together with reference TRBV7-8 and TRBJ1-6, the CDR3 gives the full variable domain: GAGVSQSPRYKVAKRGQDVALRCDPISGHVSLFWYQQALGQGPEFLTYFQNEAQLDKSGLPSDRFFAERPEGSVSTLKIQRTQQEDSAVYLCASSLVGSNSPLHFGNGTRLTVT.